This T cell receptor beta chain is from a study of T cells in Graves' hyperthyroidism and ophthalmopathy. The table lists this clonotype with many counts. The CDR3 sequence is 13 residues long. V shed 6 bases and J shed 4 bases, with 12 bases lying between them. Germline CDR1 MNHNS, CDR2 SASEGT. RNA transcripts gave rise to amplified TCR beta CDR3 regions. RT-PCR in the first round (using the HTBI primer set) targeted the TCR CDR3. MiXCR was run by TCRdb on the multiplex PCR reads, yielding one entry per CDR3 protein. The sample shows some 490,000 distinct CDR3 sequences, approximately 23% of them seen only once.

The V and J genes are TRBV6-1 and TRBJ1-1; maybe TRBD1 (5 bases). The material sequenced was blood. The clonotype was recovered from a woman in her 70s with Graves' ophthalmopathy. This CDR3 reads CASRATGGTEAFF. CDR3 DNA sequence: TGTGCCAGCAGGGCGACTGGGGGCACTGAAGCTTTCTTT.